A selection of T cell receptor beta chains follows, all from one sample in a study of T cell responses to AZD1222 COVID-19 vaccine. TCRdb's copy holds only in-frame clones and misses some; the assay was immunoSEQ multiplex PCR. Here the sample spans over 75,000 clones, over 75% being singletons. The sequenced sample was peripheral blood, obtained 28 days after the second AZD1222 dose. The receptors stem from an adult who received the AZD1222 COVID-19 vaccine. Both conserved end residues are trimmed from each CDR3. Fields, in order: V gene, J gene, CDR3 protein.

TRBV11-2	TRBJ1-2	ASSPRGEGGSYGYT
TRBV20-1	TRBJ2-5	SARVGETQY
TRBV9	TRBJ1-3	ASSAGDSGNTIY
TRBV19	TRBJ2-3	ASATGLAGSDTQY
TRBV14	TRBJ1-1	ASKGLATEAF
TRBV30	TRBJ1-1	AWSAALALTEAF
TRBV11-1	TRBJ2-7	ASSWDSREQY
TRBV29-1	TRBJ2-7	SVVGSADEQY
TRBV7-3	TRBJ1-2	ASSLFGGIKSYGYT
TRBV6-5	TRBJ1-2	ASSWTRNYGYT
TRBV10-2	TRBJ1-4	ASSEPGQSEKLF
TRBV6-5	TRBJ2-7	ASNSGGTPYEQY
TRBV10-3	TRBJ2-1	AISVGSGGSYNEQF
TRBV9	TRBJ1-4	ASSVGGLATNEKLF
TRBV5-6	TRBJ1-6	ASSLPGSPLH
TRBV7-2	TRBJ2-7	ASSFLGRYEQY
TRBV7-2	TRBJ2-6	AQRFDKSSGANVLT
TRBV19	TRBJ1-5	ASSIGGQAVTNQPQH
TRBV30	TRBJ1-4	AWSIKTGLYEKLF
TRBV4-3	TRBJ1-6	ASSQEQGSYNSPLH
TRBV10-1	TRBJ2-7	ASSEYGGGPYEQY
TRBV18	TRBJ1-2	ASSPPGTGAYGYT
TRBV12-3/TRBV12-4	TRBJ1-3	ASSRLGNTIY
TRBV9	TRBJ2-1	ASSIRTSAGEQF
TRBV25-1	TRBJ1-1	ASSLHDRIDTEAF
TRBV5-6	TRBJ1-2	ASSLARDGYT
TRBV2	TRBJ1-6	ASSESAGVNSPLH
TRBV6-4	TRBJ2-1	ASGPGAGSYNEQF
TRBV30	TRBJ2-6	AWNAGANVLT
TRBV5-1	TRBJ1-3	ASSLTGYGNTIY
TRBV7-4	TRBJ1-5	ASSSARPTSQH
TRBV19	TRBJ2-1	ATSPRGVGAYNEQF
TRBV18	TRBJ2-2	ASSTDARMGTGELF
TRBV29-1	TRBJ2-2	SAHKNTGELF
TRBV2	TRBJ1-1	ASSRDTDFWVNTEAF
TRBV7-2	TRBJ1-2	ASSLDRTGFDGYT
TRBV7-2	TRBJ2-5	ASSLAASGGGNQETQY
TRBV7-9	TRBJ2-7	ASSPWTGAGEQY
TRBV4-1	TRBJ1-2	ASSQEIRRSGYT
TRBV29-1	TRBJ1-1	SVVPRGTEAF
TRBV20-1	TRBJ1-5	SASPLNRQGDQPQH
TRBV3-1/TRBV3-2	TRBJ1-5	ASSQAEEQPQH
TRBV25-1	TRBJ1-3	ASSSPGYSGNTIY
TRBV6-2/TRBV6-3	TRBJ2-7	ASSYQTSSGWSYEQY
TRBV7-2	TRBJ1-2	ASSFGQLVDGGYT
TRBV18	TRBJ1-6	ASSPDTGDSPLH
TRBV10-3	TRBJ1-1	AIGKGDTEAF
TRBV29-1	TRBJ1-4	SVEEGTGPEKLF
TRBV2	TRBJ2-1	ASGLAAYNEQF
TRBV5-1	TRBJ2-1	ASSTGTAEQF
TRBV7-2	TRBJ2-7	ASSFGLAGLYEQY